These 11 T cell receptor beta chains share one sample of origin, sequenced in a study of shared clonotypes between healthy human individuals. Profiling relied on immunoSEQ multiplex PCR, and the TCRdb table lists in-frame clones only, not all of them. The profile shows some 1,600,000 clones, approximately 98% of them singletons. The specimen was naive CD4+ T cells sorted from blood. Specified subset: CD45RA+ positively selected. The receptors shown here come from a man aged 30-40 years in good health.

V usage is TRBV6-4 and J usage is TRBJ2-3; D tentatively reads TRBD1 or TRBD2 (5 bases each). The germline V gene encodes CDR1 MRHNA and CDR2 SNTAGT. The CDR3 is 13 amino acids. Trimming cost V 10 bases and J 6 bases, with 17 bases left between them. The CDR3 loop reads CATWDPPWDTQYF. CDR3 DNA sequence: TGTGCCACCTGGGACCCACCTTGGGATACGCAGTATTTT.

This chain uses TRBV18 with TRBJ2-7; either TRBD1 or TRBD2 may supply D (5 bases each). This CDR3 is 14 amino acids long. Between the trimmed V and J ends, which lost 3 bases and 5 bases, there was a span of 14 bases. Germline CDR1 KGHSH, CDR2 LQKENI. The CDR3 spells CASSPLGVGNEQYF. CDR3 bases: TGTGCCAGCTCACCTTTGGGGGTGGGGAACGAGCAGTACTTC.

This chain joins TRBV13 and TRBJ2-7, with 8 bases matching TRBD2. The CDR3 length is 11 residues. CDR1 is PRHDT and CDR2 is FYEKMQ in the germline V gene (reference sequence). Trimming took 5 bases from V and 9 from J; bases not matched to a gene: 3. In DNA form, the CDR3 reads TGTGCCAGCAGCCCCGGGAGGGGGCAGTACTTC. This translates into CASSPGRGQYF. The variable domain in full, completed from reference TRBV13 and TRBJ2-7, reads AAGVIQSPRHLIKEKRETATLKCYPIPRHDTVYWYQQGPGQDPQFLISFYEKMQSDKGSIPDRFSAQQFSDYHSELNMSSLELGDSALYFCASSPGRGQYFGPGTRLTVT.

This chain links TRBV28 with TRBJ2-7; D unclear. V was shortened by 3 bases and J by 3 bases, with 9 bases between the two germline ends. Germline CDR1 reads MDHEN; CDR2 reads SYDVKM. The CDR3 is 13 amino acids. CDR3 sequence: CASSFAGRYEQYF. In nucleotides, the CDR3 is TGTGCCAGCAGTTTTGCTGGACGCTACGAGCAGTACTTC.

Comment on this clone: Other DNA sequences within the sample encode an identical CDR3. CDR3 in DNA: TGTGCCAGCAGTTTGACTAGCGGCACAGATACGCAGTATTTT. It codes for CASSLTSGTDTQYF. V and J are TRBV28 and TRBJ2-3; TRBD2 aligns across 8 bases. Germline values: CDR1 MDHEN, CDR2 SYDVKM. The CDR3 runs to 14 residues. V dropped 3 bases and J dropped 1; count of bases not matched to a gene: 0.

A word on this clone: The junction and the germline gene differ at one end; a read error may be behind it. This chain's CDR3 is CASRPSGQNTGELFF. Here the CDR3 DNA reads TGTGCTAGCAGGCCAAGCGGACAGAACACCGGGGAGCTGTTTTTT. The chain links TRBV7-7 to TRBJ2-2; D is possibly TRBD1 or TRBD2 (5 bases each). This CDR3 is built from 15 residues. Germline-derived CDR1 and CDR2 are SSHAT and FNYEAQ (reference sequence). Drawing the rest from reference TRBV7-7 and TRBJ2-2, the complete variable domain is GAGVSQSPRYKVTKRGQDVTLRCDPISSHATLYWYQQALGQGPEFLTYFNYEAQPDKSGLPSDRFSAERPEGSISTLTIQRTEQRDSAMYRCASRPSGQNTGELFFGEGSRLTVL.

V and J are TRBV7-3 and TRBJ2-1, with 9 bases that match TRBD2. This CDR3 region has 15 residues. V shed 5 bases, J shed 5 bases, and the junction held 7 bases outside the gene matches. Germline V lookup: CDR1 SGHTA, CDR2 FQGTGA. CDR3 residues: CASSPSGRIHNEQFF. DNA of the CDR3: TGTGCCAGCAGCCCAAGCGGGAGGATCCACAATGAGCAGTTCTTC.

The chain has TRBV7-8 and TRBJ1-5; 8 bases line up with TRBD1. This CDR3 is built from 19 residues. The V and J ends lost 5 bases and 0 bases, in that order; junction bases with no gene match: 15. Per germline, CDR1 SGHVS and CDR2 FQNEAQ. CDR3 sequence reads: CASSGYSGTGMYSNQPQHF. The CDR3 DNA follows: TGTGCCAGCAGCGGCTACTCCGGGACAGGAATGTATAGCAATCAGCCCCAGCATTTT.

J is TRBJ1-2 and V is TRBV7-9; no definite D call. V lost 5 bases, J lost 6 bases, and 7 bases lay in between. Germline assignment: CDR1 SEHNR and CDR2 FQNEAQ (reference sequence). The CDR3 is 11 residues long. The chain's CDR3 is CASSQRDGYTF. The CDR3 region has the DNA TGTGCCAGCAGCCAAAGGGATGGCTACACCTTC. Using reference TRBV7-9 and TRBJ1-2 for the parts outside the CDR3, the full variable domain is DTGVSQNPRHKITKRGQNVTFRCDPISEHNRLYWYRQTLGQGPEFLTYFQNEAQLEKSRLLSDRFSAERPKGSFSTLEIQRTEQGDSAMYLCASSQRDGYTFGSGTRLTVV.

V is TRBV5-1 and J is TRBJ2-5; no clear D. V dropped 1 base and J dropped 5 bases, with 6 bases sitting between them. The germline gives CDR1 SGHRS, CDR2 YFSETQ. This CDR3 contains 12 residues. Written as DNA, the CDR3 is TGCGCCAGCAGCTTGAAGTTGGAGACCCAGTACTTC. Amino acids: CASSLKLETQYF.

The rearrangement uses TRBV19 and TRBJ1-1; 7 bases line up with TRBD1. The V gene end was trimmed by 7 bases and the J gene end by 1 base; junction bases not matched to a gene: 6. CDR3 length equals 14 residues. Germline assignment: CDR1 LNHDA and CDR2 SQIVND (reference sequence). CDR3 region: CASTSTGPNTEAFF. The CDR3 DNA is TGTGCCAGTACCTCGACAGGGCCGAACACTGAAGCTTTCTTT. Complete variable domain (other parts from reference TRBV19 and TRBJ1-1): DGGITQSPKYLFRKEGQNVTLSCEQNLNHDAMYWYRQDPGQGLRLIYYSQIVNDFQKGDIAEGYSVSREKKESFPLTVTSAQKNPTAFYLCASTSTGPNTEAFFGQGTRLTVV.